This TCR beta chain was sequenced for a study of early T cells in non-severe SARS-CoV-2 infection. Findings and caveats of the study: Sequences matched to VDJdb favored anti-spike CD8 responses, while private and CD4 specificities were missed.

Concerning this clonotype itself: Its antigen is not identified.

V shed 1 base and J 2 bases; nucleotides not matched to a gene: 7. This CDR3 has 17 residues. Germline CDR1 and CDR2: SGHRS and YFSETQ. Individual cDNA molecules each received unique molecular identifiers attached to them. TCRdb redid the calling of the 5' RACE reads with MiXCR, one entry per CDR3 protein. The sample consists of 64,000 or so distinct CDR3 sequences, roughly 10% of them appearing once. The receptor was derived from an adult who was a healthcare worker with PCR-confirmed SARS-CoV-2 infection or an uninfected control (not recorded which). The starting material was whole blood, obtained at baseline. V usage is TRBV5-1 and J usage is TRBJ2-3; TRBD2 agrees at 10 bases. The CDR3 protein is CASSLRVSGGSTDTQYF. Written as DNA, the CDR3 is TGCGCCAGCAGCTTGAGAGTTAGCGGGGGGTCCACAGATACGCAGTATTTT.